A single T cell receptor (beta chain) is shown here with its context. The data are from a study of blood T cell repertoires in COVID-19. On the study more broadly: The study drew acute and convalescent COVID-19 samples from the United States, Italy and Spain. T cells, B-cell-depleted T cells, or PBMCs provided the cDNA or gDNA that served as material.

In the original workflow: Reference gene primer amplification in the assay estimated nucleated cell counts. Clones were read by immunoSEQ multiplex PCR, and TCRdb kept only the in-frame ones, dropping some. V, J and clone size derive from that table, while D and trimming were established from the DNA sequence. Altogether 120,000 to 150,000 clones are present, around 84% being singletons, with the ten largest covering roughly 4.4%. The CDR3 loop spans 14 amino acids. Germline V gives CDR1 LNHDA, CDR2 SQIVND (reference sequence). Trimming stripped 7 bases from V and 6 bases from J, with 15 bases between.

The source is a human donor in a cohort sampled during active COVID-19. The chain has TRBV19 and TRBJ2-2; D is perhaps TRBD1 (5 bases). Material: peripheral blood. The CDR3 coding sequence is TGTGCCAGTAAGGACATTAGCAATTCCGGGGAGCTGTTTTTT. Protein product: CASKDISNSGELFF.